The 19 T cell receptor beta chains reported below all come from one sample, sequenced in a study of shared clonotypes between healthy human individuals. Only in-frame clones appear in the TCRdb table, and some are missing; sequencing was by immunoSEQ multiplex PCR. The repertoire holds around 1,900,000 clones, with around 95% as singletons. In the naive CD8 group, cells lacked CD45RO and were positively selected for CCR7, so terminally differentiated effector memory CD45RA+ cells were left out. The sample was naive CD8+ T cells from PBMCs. The receptors shown here come from a man aged 18 to 30 in good health. Some clones in this sample may be carry-over from other donors' samples.

The J gene is TRBJ1-2, the V gene TRBV19; the D is unclear. This CDR3 is 13 amino acids long. The V end was cut by 4 bases, the J end by 6 bases, with 12 bases between. Germline assignment: CDR1 LNHDA and CDR2 SQIVND (reference sequence). CDR3 DNA: TGTGCCAGTAGTAGGAGCCCCTGGGATGGCTACACCTTC. Protein sequence: CASSRSPWDGYTF. The full variable domain, completed using reference TRBV19 and TRBJ1-2, is DGGITQSPKYLFRKEGQNVTLSCEQNLNHDAMYWYRQDPGQGLRLIYYSQIVNDFQKGDIAEGYSVSREKKESFPLTVTSAQKNPTAFYLCASSRSPWDGYTFGSGTRLTVV.

The chain joins TRBV25-1 to TRBJ2-4; TRBD2 might be the D (5 bases). The length of the CDR3 is 16 residues. V lost 6 bases to trimming and J lost 8 bases, with 23 bases between them. The germline gives CDR1 MGHDK, CDR2 SYGVNS. CDR3 residues: CASSSVLMTEADIQYF. The DNA for the CDR3 is TGTGCCAGCAGCAGTGTGCTCATGACGGAGGCGGACATTCAGTACTTC.

The chain has TRBV19 and TRBJ2-7; the D gene is possibly TRBD1 (5 bases). The CDR3 contains 15 residues. Per the germline V gene, CDR1 is LNHDA and CDR2 is SQIVND (reference sequence). The V end lost 11 bases, the J end lost 5 bases, and 25 bases lay between the germline ends. The CDR3 spells CASSVLGAGKDEQYF. CDR3 sequence (DNA): TGTGCCTCCAGTGTTTTAGGGGCAGGGAAGGACGAGCAGTACTTC.

The V call is TRBV2, the J call TRBJ2-1; 9 bases line up with TRBD2. Trimming at V came to 11 bases and at J to 0 bases, leaving 14 bases not matched to a gene. This CDR3 is 17 amino acids long. The germline CDR1 and CDR2 sequences are SNHLY and FYNNEI. CDR3 DNA: TGTGCCTCAAGGAGTAGCGGGAGCCTAATCTCCTACAATGAGCAGTTCTTC. This gives the protein CASRSSGSLISYNEQFF.

On this clone itself: Additional DNA sequences in this sample encode the identical CDR3. The chain is built from TRBV28 and TRBJ2-7; D is perhaps TRBD1 (6 bases). The CDR3 covers 15 residues. Per the germline V gene, CDR1 is MDHEN and CDR2 is SYDVKM. Trimming shortened V by 3 bases and J by 4 bases, and 16 bases separated the two germline ends. CDR3: CASSLWGQGDYEQYF. Here the CDR3 DNA reads TGTGCCAGCAGTTTGTGGGGACAAGGGGATTACGAGCAGTACTTC. Filled out from reference TRBV28 and TRBJ2-7, the complete variable domain reads DVKVTQSSRYLVKRTGEKVFLECVQDMDHENMFWYRQDPGLGLRLIYFSYDVKMKEKGDIPEGYSVSREKKERFSLILESASTNQTSMYLCASSLWGQGDYEQYFGPGTRLTVT.

V gene TRBV7-9 combines with J gene TRBJ2-3, with TRBD2 identical over 13 bases. Germline V CDR1 and CDR2: SEHNR, FQNEAQ (reference sequence). V lost 4 bases, J lost 0 bases, and 4 bases stayed unmatched. The CDR3 is made up of 17 amino acids. CDR3 bases: TGTGCCAGCAGCTCTAGGACTAGCGGGAGTAGCACAGATACGCAGTATTTT. Translated: CASSSRTSGSSTDTQYF.

The V and J genes are TRBV2 and TRBJ2-1; maybe TRBD2 (6 bases). Trimming cost V 3 bases and J 4 bases, with 16 bases left between them. The germline CDR1 and CDR2 sequences are SNHLY and FYNNEI. The CDR3 spans 16 residues. This CDR3 reads CASSDLTGSWYNEQFF. In DNA, the CDR3 is TGTGCCAGCAGTGATCTTACCGGGAGTTGGTACAATGAGCAGTTCTTC.

The rearrangement uses TRBV27 and TRBJ2-7, with D possibly matching TRBD2 (7 bases). The CDR3 is 15 amino acids. Germline CDR1 MNHEY, CDR2 SMNVEV (reference sequence). The ends were cut back, 7 bases at V and 1 base at J, with 17 bases in the middle. The CDR3 DNA reads TGTGCCAGCACCCTTAGCCGGGGGGCTTCCTACGAGCAGTACTTC. It is translated as CASTLSRGASYEQYF.

As concerns this clone: The sample contains more than one DNA sequence encoding this CDR3. The chain is built from TRBV27 and TRBJ1-2, with D possibly TRBD1 on 6 matching bases. V was trimmed by 2 bases and J by 5 bases, leaving 12 bases between them. The CDR3 is 14 residues long. Germline V gene lookup returns CDR1 MNHEY and CDR2 SMNVEV (reference sequence). The CDR3 region is CASSLSRGGYGYTF. As DNA, the CDR3 is TGTGCCAGCAGTTTAAGCAGGGGAGGATATGGCTACACCTTC.

This clone was recorded a few times. The V gene is TRBV9, the J gene TRBJ1-1; 7 bases map to TRBD1. Germline CDR1 reads SGDLS; CDR2 reads YYNGEE. CDR3 length equals 14 residues. Trimming took 0 bases from V and 6 from J; bases not matched to a gene: 5. DNA for the CDR3: TGTGCCAGCAGCGTAGGGTACAGGGGCGCTGAAGCTTTCTTT. Translated: CASSVGYRGAEAFF.

CDR3 DNA sequence: TGTGCCAGCAGCCCATCCCCCTCTCACGAGCAGTACTTC. Protein: CASSPSPSHEQYF. This chain uses TRBV11-2 with TRBJ2-7; D not resolved. The V gene's germline CDR1 is SGHAT and CDR2 FQNNGV. Trimming removed 5 bases at V and 5 bases at J, with 13 bases between. The CDR3 totals 13 residues.

As concerns this clone: Distinct nucleotide sequences in the sample also encode this CDR3. The V gene is TRBV27, the J gene TRBJ2-2; D call uncertain. The V end was cut by 6 bases, the J end by 8 bases, with 7 bases between. Germline CDR1 and CDR2: MNHEY and SMNVEV (reference sequence). The CDR3 is 11 amino acids. CDR3 amino acids: CASRETGELFF. CDR3 sequence (DNA): TGTGCCAGCAGGGAAACGGGGGAGCTGTTTTTT.

The rearrangement uses TRBV5-1 and TRBJ1-4, with D possibly TRBD1 on 6 matching bases. Trimming cost V 0 bases and J 8 bases, with 17 bases left between them. Germline CDR1 reads SGHRS; CDR2 reads YFSETQ. The CDR3 totals 16 residues. The CDR3 coding sequence is TGCGCCAGCAGCTTGGGTTGGGGGCGCGATGGGGAAAAACTGTTTTTT. It is translated as CASSLGWGRDGEKLFF.

This clone was counted a few times. Other DNA sequences from this sample encode an identical CDR3 as well. The J gene is TRBJ2-7, the V gene TRBV5-6; D assignment may be TRBD1 or TRBD2 (5 bases each). The CDR3 consists of 12 residues. CDR1 SGHDT and CDR2 YYEEEE come from the germline V gene. The V gene lost 3 bases and the J gene lost 1 base, with 5 bases spanning the gap. Here the CDR3 DNA reads TGTGCCAGCAGCTGGGGGTCCTACGAGCAGTACTTC. Its protein is CASSWGSYEQYF.

The chain joins TRBV10-3 to TRBJ2-1; 8 bases are a match to TRBD2. Germline CDR1 and CDR2: ENHRY and SYGVKD. V lost 5 bases to trimming and J lost 3 bases; unmatched junction nucleotides: 9. The CDR3 has 16 residues. The CDR3 DNA reads TGTGCCATCAGTCCAACTAGCGGCCCGAACTACAATGAGCAGTTCTTC. Residues: CAISPTSGPNYNEQFF.

The V and J genes are TRBV4-3 and TRBJ1-1; 8 positions match TRBD1. Trimming took 4 bases from V and 2 from J; bases not matched to a gene: 6. This CDR3 has 15 amino acids. CDR1 LGHNA and CDR2 YSLEER come from the germline V gene. CDR3 coding DNA: TGCGCCAGCAGCCGACTGACAGGGGAAAACACTGAAGCTTTCTTT. Translating gives CASSRLTGENTEAFF.

V is TRBV27 and J is TRBJ1-1, with 8 nucleotides matching TRBD1. Trimming took 5 bases from V and 4 from J; bases not matched to a gene: 15. The CDR3 has 17 residues. Germline V gene data show CDR1 as MNHEY and CDR2 as SMNVEV (reference sequence). The CDR3 bases are TGTGCCAGCAGTCGAAGCCTCCGGGACAGGTGGGCCACTGAAGCTTTCTTT. It is translated as CASSRSLRDRWATEAFF.

The CDR3 protein is CASSLDPASSYEQYF. The CDR3 DNA is TGCGCCAGCAGCTTGGATCCTGCTAGCTCCTACGAGCAGTACTTC. This chain uses TRBV5-1 with TRBJ2-7; D unresolved. The germline CDR1 and CDR2 sequences are SGHRS and YFSETQ. V lost 0 bases to trimming and J lost 0 bases, with 10 bases between them. The CDR3 runs 15 residues.

The chain has TRBV7-2 and TRBJ2-3, with 7 positions matching TRBD1. J was trimmed by 2 bases and V by 2 bases; bases with no gene match: 10. The length of the CDR3 is 17 residues. Germline values: CDR1 SGHTA, CDR2 FQGNSA. The CDR3, as DNA: TGTGCCAGCAGCTTAAGCGAACAGGGGTACCTCACAGATACGCAGTATTTT. The encoded protein is CASSLSEQGYLTDTQYF.